Listed here are 4 T cell receptor beta chains from one sample, sequenced in a study of blood T cell repertoires in COVID-19. Assay used: immunoSEQ multiplex PCR; TCRdb lists only in-frame clones, some missing. The data contain tens of thousands of clones, approximately 80% of them seen just once; the ten biggest clones take up around 60%. The source material was peripheral blood. These receptors were taken from a man at least 80 years old with acute or convalescent COVID-19.

The rearrangement links TRBV3-1 (or the pseudogene TRBV3-2) to TRBJ2-2; 7 nucleotides agree with TRBD1. The germline V gene has CDR1 LGHDT and CDR2 YNNKEL (reference sequence). J gave up 4 bases and V 4 bases, and 3 bases lay outside the gene matches. The CDR3 consists of 14 residues. In DNA form, the CDR3 reads TGTGCCAGCAGCCGACAGGGCATCACCGGGGAGCTGTTTTTT. Protein sequence: CASSRQGITGELFF.

In this sample, this clone turned up once. The rearrangement uses TRBV28 and TRBJ2-6; perhaps TRBD2 as D (5 bases). The V end lost 6 bases, the J end lost 3 bases, and 12 bases lay between the germline ends. This CDR3 has 15 residues. CDR1 is MDHEN, CDR2 SYDVKM, per germline. CDR3 bases: TGTGCCAGCAGGTACCTCGGAGGTGGGGCCAACGTCCTGACTTTC. Its translation is CASRYLGGGANVLTF. Looking up the rest from reference TRBV28 and TRBJ2-6 gives the full variable domain: DVKVTQSSRYLVKRTGEKVFLECVQDMDHENMFWYRQDPGLGLRLIYFSYDVKMKEKGDIPEGYSVSREKKERFSLILESASTNQTSMYLCASRYLGGGANVLTFGAGSRLTVL.

This clone was detected a few times. V usage is TRBV28 and J usage is TRBJ1-5; D uncertain. The CDR3 runs 15 residues. Germline-derived CDR1 and CDR2 are MDHEN and SYDVKM. V was shortened by 3 bases and J by 4 bases, with 13 bases between the two germline ends. As DNA, the CDR3 is TGTGCCAGCAGTTTTGCCGGGTTGGAAAATCAGCCCCAGCATTTT. Its translation: CASSFAGLENQPQHF.

This rearrangement joins TRBV11-3 to TRBJ2-4; 7 nucleotides align to TRBD2. CDR3 length: 15 amino acids. The trim removed 6 bases at V and 6 bases at J, leaving 11 bases unmatched. Germline CDR1 reads SGHNT; CDR2 reads YENEEA. CDR3 sequence: CASSDHGGRGNIQYF. Written as DNA, the CDR3 is TGTGCCAGCAGTGACCACGGGGGGAGGGGAAACATTCAGTACTTC.